This TCR beta chain is from a study of identical twins. Comment on this clonotype: What it binds is not known.

TCRdb fed the 5' RACE reads into MiXCR, producing one record per CDR3 protein. Altogether around 530,000 distinct CDR3 sequences are present, about 16% being singletons, with the ten largest covering 0.44%. Study-wide points: Low generation probability was overrepresented in out-of-frame alpha sequences shared by twins.

The CDR3 has 18 residues. Trimming at V came to 0 bases and at J to 2 bases, leaving 8 bases not matched to a gene. Germline CDR1 LGHNA, CDR2 YNFKEQ. Separately, the same data were catalogued under a study of yellow fever vaccine responses in identical twins.

The receptor's source is a young woman in good health. V usage is TRBV4-2 and J usage is TRBJ2-7, with 12 bases fitting TRBD2. Sequencing was carried out using CD4+ T cells sorted from blood. The CDR3 bases are TGTGCCAGCAGCCAAGATGTGGGGACTAGCGGGTTTGCCTACGAGCAGTACTTC. Its protein is CASSQDVGTSGFAYEQYF.